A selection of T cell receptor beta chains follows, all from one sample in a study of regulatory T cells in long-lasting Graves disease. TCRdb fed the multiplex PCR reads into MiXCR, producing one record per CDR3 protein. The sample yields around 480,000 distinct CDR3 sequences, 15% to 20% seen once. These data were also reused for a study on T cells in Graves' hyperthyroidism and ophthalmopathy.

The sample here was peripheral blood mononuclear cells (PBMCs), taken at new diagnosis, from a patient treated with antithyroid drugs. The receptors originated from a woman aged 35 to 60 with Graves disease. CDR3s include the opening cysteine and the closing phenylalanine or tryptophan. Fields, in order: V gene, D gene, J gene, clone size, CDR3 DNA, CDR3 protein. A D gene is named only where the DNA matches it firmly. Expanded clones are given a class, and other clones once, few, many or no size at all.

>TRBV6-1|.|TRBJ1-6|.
TGTGCCAGCGGCCCCCAGTCACCCCTCCACTTT
CASGPQSPLHF
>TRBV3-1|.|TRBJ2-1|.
TGTGCCAGCAGCCCCGGCAGGTATGCCTACAATGAGCAGTTCTTC
CASSPGRYAYNEQFF
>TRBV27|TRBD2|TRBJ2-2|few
TGTGCCAGCAGTCGCGGAGCGGGGGGGCTCGGCGGGGAGCTGTTTTTT
CASSRGAGGLGGELFF
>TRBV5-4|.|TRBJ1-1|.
TGTGCCAGCAGCTTCGTCGATGGTGGGACTGAAGCTTTCTTT
CASSFVDGGTEAFF
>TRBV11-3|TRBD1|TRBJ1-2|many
TGTGCCAGCAGCGCCCGGGACAGTGATTATGGCTACACCTTC
CASSARDSDYGYTF
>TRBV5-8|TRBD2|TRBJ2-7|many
TGTGCCAGCAGCGGGGAGGGATGGTCTAACGAGCAGTACTTC
CASSGEGWSNEQYF
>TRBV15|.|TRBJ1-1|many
TGTGCCACCAGCAGGGAGAAGGGGACTGAAGCTTTCTTT
CATSREKGTEAFF
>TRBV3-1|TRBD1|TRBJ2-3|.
TGTGCCAGCAGCTACGGGACAGTTAGCACAGATACGCAGTATTTT
CASSYGTVSTDTQYF
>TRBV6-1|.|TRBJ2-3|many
TGTGCCAGCACCCAGGACAGAGACACAGATACGCAGTATTTT
CASTQDRDTDTQYF
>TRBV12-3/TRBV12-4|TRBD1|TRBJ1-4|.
TGTGCCAGCAAAATACGGGGGACAGGCGGGGAAAAACTGTTTTTT
CASKIRGTGGEKLFF
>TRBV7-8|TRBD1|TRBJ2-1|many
TGTGCCAGCAGCTTAGCAGGGGGCCGACCACGGGCCTACAATGAGCAGTTCTTC
CASSLAGGRPRAYNEQFF
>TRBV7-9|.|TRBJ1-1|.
TGTGCCAGCAGCTCAACACAAGGGGCGAACACTGAAGCTTTCTTT
CASSSTQGANTEAFF
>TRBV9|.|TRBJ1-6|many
TGTGCCAGCAGCCTCGAGGGAACGGATAATTCACCCCTCCACTTT
CASSLEGTDNSPLHF
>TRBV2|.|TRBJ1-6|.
TGTGCCAGCAGCTCCGGACCTTACTCCTATAATTCACCCCTCCACTTT
CASSSGPYSYNSPLHF
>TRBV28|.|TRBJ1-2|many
TGTGCCAGCAGCCCCCCGGGGGCAGGGATTGGCTACACCTTC
CASSPPGAGIGYTF
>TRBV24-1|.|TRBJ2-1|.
TGTGCCACCAGTCCGGGACTCAACAATGAGCAGTTCTTC
CATSPGLNNEQFF
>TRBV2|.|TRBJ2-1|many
TGTGCCAGCAGTGAACACGCCCTACCCACCCCCAATGAGCAGTTCTTC
CASSEHALPTPNEQFF
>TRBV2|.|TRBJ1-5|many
TGTGCCAGCAGTCCCCGATTAGCGGGAGGCAATCAGCCCCAGCATTTT
CASSPRLAGGNQPQHF
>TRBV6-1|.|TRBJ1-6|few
TGTGCCAGCAGTCCACAAGGGGGGAGGGGTGATTCACCCCTCCACTTT
CASSPQGGRGDSPLHF
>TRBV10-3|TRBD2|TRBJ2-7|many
TGTGCCATCAGGGGGACTAGCGCCAACGAGCAGTACTTC
CAIRGTSANEQYF
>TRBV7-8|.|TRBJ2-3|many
TGTGCCAGCAGCCGAAGTAGGCTAGCAGCTAGCACAGATACGCAGTATTTT
CASSRSRLAASTDTQYF
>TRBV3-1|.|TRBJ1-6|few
TGTGCCAGCAGCCGGGCCAGTTCACCCCTCCACTTT
CASSRASSPLHF
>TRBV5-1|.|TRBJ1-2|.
TGCGCCAGCAGCTCCGGGCTAAAGGGGAACTATGGCTACACCTTC
CASSSGLKGNYGYTF
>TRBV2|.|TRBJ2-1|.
TGTGCCAGCGTTGGACAAGGGGTCCGCGGTGAGCAGCTCTTC
CASVGQGVRGEQLF
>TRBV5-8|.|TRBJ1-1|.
TGTGCCAGCAGCATTGGACAGCCTCAGCTTATGAACACTGAAGCTTTCTTT
CASSIGQPQLMNTEAFF
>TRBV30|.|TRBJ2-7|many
TGTGCCGGTAGGGCACGCTCCTACGAGCAGTACTTC
CAGRARSYEQYF
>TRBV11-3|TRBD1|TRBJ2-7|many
TGTGCCAGCAGTACAGGGGTCGAGCAGTACTTC
CASSTGVEQYF
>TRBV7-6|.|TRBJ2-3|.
TGTGCCAGCAGCCACCCGGAACTTCTATCAGCAGATACGCAGTATTTT
CASSHPELLSADTQYF
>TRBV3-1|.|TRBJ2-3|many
TGTGCCAGCAGCCAAGTCCCCACCAGTAGCACAGATACGCAGTATTTT
CASSQVPTSSTDTQYF
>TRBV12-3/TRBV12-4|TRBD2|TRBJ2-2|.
TGTGCCAGCAGACTAGCGGGGGATAACACCGGGGAGCTGTTTTTT
CASRLAGDNTGELFF
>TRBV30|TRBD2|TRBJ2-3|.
TGTGCCTGGAGGATCGGGACTAGTCTGTATCCAAGTTTACTCACCCCCCCCCCAGATACGCAGTATTTT
CAWRIGTSLYPSLLTPPPDTQYF
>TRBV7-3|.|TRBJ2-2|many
TGTGCCAGCAGCTTAGGCCGAGGCGCCGGGGAGCTGTTTTTT
CASSLGRGAGELFF
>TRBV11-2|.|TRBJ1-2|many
TGTGCCAGCAGCTTTTTAGACAGCGATTATGGCTACACCTTC
CASSFLDSDYGYTF
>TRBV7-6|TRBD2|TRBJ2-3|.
TGTGCCAGCAGCTTATACGGGGGGGCCACAGATACGCAGTATTTT
CASSLYGGATDTQYF
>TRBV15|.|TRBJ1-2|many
TGTGCCACCAGCAGAGATCAAGCGACCACTAACTATGGCTACACCTTC
CATSRDQATTNYGYTF
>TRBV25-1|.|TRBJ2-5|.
TGTGCCAGCAGTGAATCCGGGGTTGGTAAGAGGGAGGCCCAGTACTTC
CASSESGVGKREAQYF
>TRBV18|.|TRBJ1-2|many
TGTGCCAGCTCACCCGAAGTAGCAGTTTATGGCTACACCTTC
CASSPEVAVYGYTF
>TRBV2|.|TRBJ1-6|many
TGTGCCAGCAGTGGCCTGCGCTCACCCCTCCACTTT
CASSGLRSPLHF
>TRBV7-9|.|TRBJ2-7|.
TGTGCCAGCAGCCGATTCGGACTCTACGAGCAGTACTTC
CASSRFGLYEQYF
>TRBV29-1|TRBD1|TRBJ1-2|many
TGCAGCGTTGCGGTGACAGGGGGCAGTGGCTACACCTTC
CSVAVTGGSGYTF
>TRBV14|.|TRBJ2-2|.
TGTGCCAGCAGCCAATACTTTGTGCCCTCGAACACCGGGGAGCTGTTTTTT
CASSQYFVPSNTGELFF
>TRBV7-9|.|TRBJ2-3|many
TGTGCCAGCAGCTTTGGTTGGGGGCCCAGCACAGATACGCAGTATTTT
CASSFGWGPSTDTQYF
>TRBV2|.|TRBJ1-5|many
TGTGCCAGTAGTGGGAGTTCGTGGGGTGTCGGTCAGCCCCAGCATTTT
CASSGSSWGVGQPQHF
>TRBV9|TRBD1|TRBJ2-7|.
TGTGCCAGCAGCGTAGGGGTGACAGGGTATTCTTACGAGCAGTACTTC
CASSVGVTGYSYEQYF
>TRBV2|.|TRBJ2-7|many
TGTGCCAGCAGCAGGACCCAGCTGGAGCAGTACTTC
CASSRTQLEQYF
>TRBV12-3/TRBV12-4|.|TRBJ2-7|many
TGTGCCAGCAGTTTAGTAGGGCCGAAAGAGCAGTACTTC
CASSLVGPKEQYF
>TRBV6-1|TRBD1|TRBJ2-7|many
TGTGCCAGCAGCACCGACAGGGATGGCTACGAGCAGTACTTC
CASSTDRDGYEQYF
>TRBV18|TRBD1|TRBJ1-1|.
TGTGCCAGCTCACCACCCTGGACTCCCGGGACAGGGATTGGGTTTGGTGAAGCTTCCTTT
CASSPPWTPGTGIGFGEASF